Below, 8 T cell receptor beta chains from the same sample are listed, as sequenced in a study of shared clonotypes between healthy human individuals. Profiled with immunoSEQ multiplex PCR; TCRdb holds only in-frame clones, not every one. The sample has roughly 1,000,000 clones, roughly 74% seen once. The sample consisted of memory CD4+ T cells from PBMCs. The sample's subset: CD45RA-negative fraction. The receptors originated from a man aged 18 to 35 in good health. Some clones in this sample may be carry-over from other donors' samples.

The table lists this clone with a count of one. The chain combines TRBV20-1 with TRBJ1-1, with unresolved D. The ends were cut back, 3 bases at V and 4 bases at J, with 6 bases in the middle. Germline V lookup: CDR1 DFQATT, CDR2 SNEGSKA (reference sequence). The CDR3 length is 11 residues. The CDR3 loop is CSASNGTEAFF. CDR3 DNA: TGCAGTGCTAGTAACGGCACTGAAGCTTTCTTT.

Details on this clone: The sample contains more than one DNA sequence encoding this CDR3. The chain employs TRBV6-5 and TRBJ1-5; perhaps TRBD1 as D (6 bases). Germline V gene data show CDR1 as MNHEY and CDR2 as SVGAGI. Trimming stripped 2 bases from V and 2 bases from J, with 10 bases between. This CDR3 comprises 15 residues. The CDR3 loop reads CASSYGGGGNQPQHF. The CDR3 DNA sequence: TGTGCCAGCAGTTACGGAGGGGGTGGCAATCAGCCCCAGCATTTT.

The rearrangement uses TRBV25-1 and TRBJ2-1, with a weak D call TRBD2 (5 bases). In germline, CDR1 is MGHDK, CDR2 SYGVNS. The length of the CDR3 is 14 residues. The V end was cut by 5 bases, the J end by 4 bases, with 12 bases between. The CDR3 reads CASSRTDLYNEQFF. Here the CDR3 DNA reads TGTGCCAGCAGTCGGACTGACCTATACAATGAGCAGTTCTTC.

This clone was seen a handful of times. V usage is TRBV6-1 and J usage is TRBJ1-1; no definite D call. Between the trimmed V and J ends, which lost 6 bases and 6 bases, there was a span of 11 bases. Germline-derived CDR1 and CDR2 are MNHNS and SASEGT. This CDR3 is 12 amino acids long. This chain's CDR3 is CASRPLMAEAFF. CDR3 coding DNA: TGTGCCAGCAGACCTCTCATGGCTGAAGCTTTCTTT.

This clone was counted between two and nine times. J is TRBJ2-7 and V is TRBV6-5; 12 bases are shared with TRBD2. The CDR3 extends over 14 amino acids. With V trimmed by 4 bases and J by 8 bases, 6 bases remained unmatched. The germline V gene encodes CDR1 MNHEY and CDR2 SVGAGI. The CDR3 DNA follows: TGTGCCAGCAGTTCGGGGACTAGCGGGTGGAAGCAGTACTTC. Translated: CASSSGTSGWKQYF.

The J gene is TRBJ1-2, the V gene TRBV5-1, with D possibly matching TRBD1 (5 bases). This CDR3 spans 15 amino acids. Trimming shortened V by 2 bases and J by 7 bases, and 18 bases separated the two germline ends. Germline V gene lookup returns CDR1 SGHRS and CDR2 YFSETQ. The CDR3 DNA is TGCGCCAGCAGCTTCCAGACAGCCGACTCCGGTGGCTACACCTTC. Its translation is CASSFQTADSGGYTF.

The rearrangement joins TRBV6-1 to TRBJ1-4, with D possibly matching TRBD1 (5 bases). Germline V gene lookup returns CDR1 MNHNS and CDR2 SASEGT. Trimming cost V 0 bases and J 6 bases, with 11 bases left between them. This CDR3 region has 15 residues. This chain's CDR3 is CASSEAGRRDEKLFF. CDR3 bases: TGTGCCAGCAGTGAAGCGGGGCGACGGGATGAAAAACTGTTTTTT.

V usage is TRBV7-3 and J usage is TRBJ2-1; possibly TRBD1 for D (5 bases). Between the trimmed V and J ends, which lost 5 bases and 0 bases, there was a span of 14 bases. CDR3 size: 16 residues. The germline V gene has CDR1 SGHTA and CDR2 FQGTGA. As DNA, the CDR3 is TGTGCCAGCAGCCATAACACAGGAAGCTCCTACAATGAGCAGTTCTTC. Its protein is CASSHNTGSSYNEQFF.